This T cell receptor beta chain was documented in a study of brain T cells in children with intractable seizures. Profiled with immunoSEQ multiplex PCR; TCRdb holds only in-frame clones, not every one. The sample lists fewer than 85,000 clones, 93% seen once, with approximately 1.5% in the top ten. This clone was found once. Antigen: not known. The CDR3 consists of 17 residues. The V and J ends lost 6 bases and 2 bases respectively, with 17 bases between them. CDR1 is SEHNR and CDR2 is FQNEAQ in the germline V gene (reference sequence). Study-wide findings and caveats: Only CDR3 sequence similarity suggested viral specificity, without known HCMV serostatus. Absence of clones before surgery may stem from lower sequencing depth.

The V gene is TRBV7-9, the J gene TRBJ2-6; a weak D match, TRBD1 (6 bases). The sequenced sample was peripheral blood, obtained at surgery. This TCR was sampled from a boy under three years old with tuberous sclerosis and intractable seizures. In DNA, the CDR3 is TGTGCCAGCAGTCACACAGGGATGAAGGCTGGGGCCAACGTCCTGACTTTC. This codes for CASSHTGMKAGANVLTF.